These T cell receptor beta chains were read from a single sample in a study of blood T cell repertoires in COVID-19. Produced via immunoSEQ multiplex PCR; TCRdb's table is partial and in-frame only. The repertoire consists of approximately 110,000 clones, with 70% to 85% occurring once and the leading ten covering approximately 7.9%. Sample: peripheral blood. The receptors were gathered from a woman older than 75 with active or convalescent COVID-19. Both conserved end residues are part of each CDR3. Each record gives: V gene, clone size, J gene, D gene, CDR3 DNA, CDR3 protein. A D gene is named only where the DNA matches it firmly. Expanded clones get a size class; other rows say once, few or many, or leave the size out.

TRBV18	NA	TRBJ2-5	TRBD2	TGTGCCAGCTCACCGCCGGGACTAGGGAAAGAGACCCAGTACTTC	CASSPPGLGKETQYF
TRBV7-9	few	TRBJ2-3	TRBD2	TGTGCCAGCAGCTTAGCTCCTCATGCTAGCGGGAGTCGTTGGGATACGCAGTATTTT	CASSLAPHASGSRWDTQYF
TRBV10-3	NA	TRBJ1-3	NA	TGTGCCACCAAACAGGAAAACTCTGGAAACACCATATATTTT	CATKQENSGNTIYF
TRBV4-1	NA	TRBJ2-3	TRBD2	TGCGCCAGCAGCCAAGTCGGACTAGCAAACACAGATACGCAGTATTTT	CASSQVGLANTDTQYF
TRBV3-1/TRBV3-2	NA	TRBJ2-7	TRBD2	TGTGCCAGCAGCCAAGCCCTAGCGGGAGTCGGGGAGCAGTACTTC	CASSQALAGVGEQYF
TRBV28	NA	TRBJ1-6	NA	TGTGCCAGCAGTTTACCAGGCAATTCACCCCTCCACTTT	CASSLPGNSPLHF
TRBV7-9	NA	TRBJ1-1	NA	TGTGCCAGCAGCTTAGGGCAGGGGAACACTGAAGCTTTCTTT	CASSLGQGNTEAFF
TRBV18	NA	TRBJ2-5	TRBD2	TGTGCCAGCTCACCACCGGGGACTAGCGGGTTACAAGAGACCCAGTACTTC	CASSPPGTSGLQETQYF
TRBV18	NA	TRBJ1-3	NA	TGTGCCAGCACCCCTGGGGGCGTCCCCCTTGGAAACACCATATATTTT	CASTPGGVPLGNTIYF
TRBV11-2	NA	TRBJ2-3	TRBD2	TGTGCCAGCAGCCCGACGTCGGCGGGAGGGGCAGATACGCAGTATTTT	CASSPTSAGGADTQYF
TRBV24-1	once	TRBJ1-2	TRBD1	TGTGCCACCAGTGGCGGACAGGGGGCAGGTGGCTACACCTTC	CATSGGQGAGGYTF
TRBV7-3	NA	TRBJ2-3	TRBD2	TGTGCCAGCAGCTTAACATCTAGCGGGGGTAGCACAGATACGCAGTATTTT	CASSLTSSGGSTDTQYF
TRBV5-1	NA	TRBJ2-7	TRBD1	TGCGCCAGCAGCTTATATGCGACAGGGGTAGGTCGCGAGCAGTACTTC	CASSLYATGVGREQYF
TRBV11-2	NA	TRBJ2-2	NA	TGTGCCAGCAGCGCGACTAGTTCGGCCGGGGAGCTGTTTTTT	CASSATSSAGELFF
TRBV28	NA	TRBJ1-2	NA	TGTGCCAGCGAACGCCCTACTCCGGGCTATGGCTACACCTTC	CASERPTPGYGYTF
TRBV6-5	NA	TRBJ1-1	NA	TGTGCCAGCCTCCTCACAGGGATGGTCACTGAAGCTTTCTTT	CASLLTGMVTEAFF
TRBV19	NA	TRBJ2-2	TRBD1	TGTGCCAGTAGTGACCGGACAGGCGGCACCGGGGAGCTGTTTTTT	CASSDRTGGTGELFF
TRBV3-1/TRBV3-2	NA	TRBJ2-7	NA	TGTGCCAGCAGCCCCCGCGGGGAGACCTACGAGCAGTACTTC	CASSPRGETYEQYF
TRBV29-1	NA	TRBJ1-6	NA	TGCAGCGTTGCAGTTAATCAGGATTCACCCCTCCACTTT	CSVAVNQDSPLHF
TRBV18	NA	TRBJ2-1	TRBD2	TGTGCCAGCTCACCACGCAATTCTAGCGGGAGGGGCCACAATGAGCAGTTCTTC	CASSPRNSSGRGHNEQFF
TRBV30	NA	TRBJ2-5	NA	TGTGCCTGGAAATCGGAAGAGACCCAGTACTTC	CAWKSEETQYF
TRBV28	once	TRBJ1-2	TRBD1	TGTGCCAGCCGCAGCCCGACAGGGTATGGGGGCTACACCTTC	CASRSPTGYGGYTF
TRBV18	NA	TRBJ1-5	NA	TGTGCCAGCGGTGAGACAGCTGATCAGCCCCAGCATTTT	CASGETADQPQHF
TRBV9	NA	TRBJ2-2	NA	TGTGCCAGCAGCGTAGGTAGCGCTCGGACCGGGGAGCTGTTTTTT	CASSVGSARTGELFF
TRBV5-1	NA	TRBJ2-4	TRBD1	TGCGCCAGCAGCATCCGGACAGGGGGCTCGCTAGCGGGAACCATTCAGTACTTC	CASSIRTGGSLAGTIQYF
TRBV5-1	NA	TRBJ2-2	NA	TGCGCCAGCAGCTTGGATCGGGCGAACACCGGGGAGCTGTTTTTT	CASSLDRANTGELFF
TRBV14	few	TRBJ2-3	TRBD2	TGTGCCAGCAGCCAATTCCCGGGACTAGCGTCGACAGATACGCAGTATTTT	CASSQFPGLASTDTQYF
TRBV5-1	NA	TRBJ2-5	TRBD1	TGCGCCAGCAGCCAGACCCGGGACAGGGGCCGCCAGCACTTC	CASSQTRDRGRQHF